This TCR beta chain was profiled in a study of cytomegalovirus exposure and HLA in healthy donors. Study at large: Unique TCRs from HLA-typed donors, around 93 million of them, were held in an early data release. Study-level findings and limits: Later analysis identified a missense DCLRE1C variant that was linked to TCR beta V- and J-gene trimming.

With 60 Vbeta and 13 Jbeta primers, the PCR was carried out. Libraries were prepared by immunoSEQ multiplex PCR; TCRdb keeps only in-frame clonotypes and omits some of them. This table holds 75,000 to 90,000 clones, approximately 70% found once. Concerning this clone: Antigen specificity is unknown.

After removal of 2 bases from V and 0 bases from J, the junction contained 7 bases not matched to a gene. This CDR3 contains 17 residues. Germline V gene data show CDR1 as LGHNA and CDR2 as YNFKEQ. The rearrangement joins TRBV4-2 to TRBJ1-3, with TRBD1 identical over 7 bases. This receptor was identified in a middle-aged woman in good health and CMV-seropositive. Sequenced input: PBMCs. CDR3 protein: CASSQPGQSLSGNTIYF. CDR3 coding DNA: TGTGCCAGCAGCCAACCGGGACAGTCCCTCTCTGGAAACACCATATATTTT.